This T cell receptor (beta chain) is drawn from a study of control samples from healthy donors and cancer patients. Trimming removed 5 bases from V and 7 bases from J; junction bases left unmatched: 5. CDR1 and CDR2 (germline): SGHNT, YENEEA. This CDR3 is built from 13 residues. The repertoire was sequenced with immunoSEQ multiplex PCR; TCRdb's copy has only in-frame clones and lacks some. The sample shows around 68,000 clones, about 83% of them seen only once. The sequenced material came from blood. The clonotype was recovered from a man in his 60s in good health. V is TRBV11-3 and J is TRBJ2-7; 10 bases agree with TRBD2. The chain's CDR3 is CASSRAGGEEQYF. The CDR3 DNA follows: TGTGCCAGCAGCAGAGCGGGAGGGGAAGAGCAGTACTTC.